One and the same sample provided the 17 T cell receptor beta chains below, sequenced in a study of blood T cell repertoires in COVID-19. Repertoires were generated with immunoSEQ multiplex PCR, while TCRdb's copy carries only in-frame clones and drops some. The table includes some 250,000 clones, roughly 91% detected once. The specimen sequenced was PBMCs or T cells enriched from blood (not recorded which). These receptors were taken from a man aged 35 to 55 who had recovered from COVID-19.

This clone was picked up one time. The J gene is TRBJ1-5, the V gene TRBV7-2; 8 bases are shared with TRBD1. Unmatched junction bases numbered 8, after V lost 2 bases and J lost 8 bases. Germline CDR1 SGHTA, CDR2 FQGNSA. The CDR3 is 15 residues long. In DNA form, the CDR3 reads TGTGCCAGCAGCTTATTAGGACAGGGAGTTGAGCCCCAGCATTTT. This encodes CASSLLGQGVEPQHF.

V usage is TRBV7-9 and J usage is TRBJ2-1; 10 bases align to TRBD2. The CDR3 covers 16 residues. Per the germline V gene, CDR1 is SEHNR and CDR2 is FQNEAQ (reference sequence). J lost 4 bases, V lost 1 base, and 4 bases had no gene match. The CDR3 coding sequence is TGTGCCAGCAGCTTAGGGACTAGCGGTATATACAATGAGCAGTTCTTC. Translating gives CASSLGTSGIYNEQFF.

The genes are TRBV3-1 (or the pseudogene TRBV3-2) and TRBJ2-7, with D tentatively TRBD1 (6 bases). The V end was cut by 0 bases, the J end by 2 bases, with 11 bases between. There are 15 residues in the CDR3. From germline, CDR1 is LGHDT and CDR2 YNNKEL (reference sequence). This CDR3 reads CASSQDMDSTYEQYF. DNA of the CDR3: TGTGCCAGCAGCCAAGATATGGACAGTACCTACGAGCAGTACTTC.

CDR3 DNA: TGTGCCAGCAGCCCATCCCGCACACAGGTTGGAAGGGGCTATGGCTACACCTTC. It specifies CASSPSRTQVGRGYGYTF. The chain couples TRBV3-1 (or the pseudogene TRBV3-2) to TRBJ1-2; maybe TRBD1 (5 bases). V lost 4 bases to trimming and J lost 4 bases, with 25 bases between them. The CDR3 is 18 residues long. Germline CDR1 reads LGHDT; CDR2 reads YNNKEL (reference sequence).

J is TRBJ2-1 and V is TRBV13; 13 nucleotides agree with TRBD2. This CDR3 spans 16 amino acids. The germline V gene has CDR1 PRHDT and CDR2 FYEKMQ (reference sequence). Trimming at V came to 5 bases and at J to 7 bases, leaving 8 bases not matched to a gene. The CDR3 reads CASSPGALAGGNEQFF. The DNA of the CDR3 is TGTGCCAGCAGCCCCGGGGCACTAGCGGGAGGGAATGAGCAGTTCTTC.

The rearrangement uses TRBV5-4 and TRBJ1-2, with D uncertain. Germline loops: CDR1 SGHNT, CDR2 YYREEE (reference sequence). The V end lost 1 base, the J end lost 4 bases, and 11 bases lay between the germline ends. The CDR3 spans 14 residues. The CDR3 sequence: CASSLSETGYGYTF. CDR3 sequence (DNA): TGTGCCAGCAGCTTGAGCGAGACGGGCTATGGCTACACCTTC.

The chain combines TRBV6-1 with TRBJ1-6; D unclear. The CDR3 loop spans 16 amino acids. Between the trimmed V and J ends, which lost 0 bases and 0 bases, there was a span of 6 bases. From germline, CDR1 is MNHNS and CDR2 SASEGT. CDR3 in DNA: TGTGCCAGCAGTGAAGCAGGGAGCTCCTATAATTCACCCCTCCACTTT. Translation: CASSEAGSSYNSPLHF.

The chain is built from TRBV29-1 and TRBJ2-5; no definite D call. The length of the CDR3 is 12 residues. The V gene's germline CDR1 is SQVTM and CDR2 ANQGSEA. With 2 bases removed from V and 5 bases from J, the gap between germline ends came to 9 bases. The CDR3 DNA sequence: TGCAGCGTTGAAAGCCGGTCGGAGACCCAGTACTTC. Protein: CSVESRSETQYF.

The CDR3 region is CASSHPTVQETQYF. The CDR3 coding sequence is TGTGCCAGCAGCCACCCGACAGTCCAAGAGACCCAGTACTTC. The gene calls are TRBV5-4 and TRBJ2-5; tentative D call: TRBD1 (5 bases). The CDR3 extends over 14 amino acids. V lost 4 bases and J lost 1, with 11 bases in between. Germline V gives CDR1 SGHNT, CDR2 YYREEE (reference sequence).

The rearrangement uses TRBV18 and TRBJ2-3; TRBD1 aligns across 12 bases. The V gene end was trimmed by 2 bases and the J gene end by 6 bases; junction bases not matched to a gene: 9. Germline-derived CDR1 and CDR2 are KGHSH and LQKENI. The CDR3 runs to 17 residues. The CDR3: CASSPGSRDRGPDTQYF. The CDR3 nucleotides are TGTGCCAGCTCACCAGGGTCTCGGGACAGGGGGCCGGATACGCAGTATTTT.

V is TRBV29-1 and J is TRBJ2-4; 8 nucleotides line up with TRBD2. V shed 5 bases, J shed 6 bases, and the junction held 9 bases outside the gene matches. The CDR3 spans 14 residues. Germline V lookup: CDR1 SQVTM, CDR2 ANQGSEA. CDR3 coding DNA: TGCAGCGTTTCCCCGGGAGGGCCTTCAAACATTCAGTACTTC. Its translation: CSVSPGGPSNIQYF.

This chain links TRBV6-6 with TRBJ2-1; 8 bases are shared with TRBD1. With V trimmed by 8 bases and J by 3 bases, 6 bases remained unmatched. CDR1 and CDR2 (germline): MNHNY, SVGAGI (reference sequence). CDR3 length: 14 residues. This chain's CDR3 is CASDAGGDYNEQFF. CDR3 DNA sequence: TGTGCCAGCGACGCAGGGGGCGACTACAATGAGCAGTTCTTC.

Here the CDR3 reads CASSLRTGSSYNEQFF. For the CDR3, the DNA is TGTGCCAGCAGCCTTCGTACAGGGAGCTCCTACAATGAGCAGTTCTTC. This chain uses TRBV3-1 (or the pseudogene TRBV3-2) with TRBJ2-1; TRBD1 is a possible D gene (6 bases). Germline V gene data show CDR1 as LGHDT and CDR2 as YNNKEL (reference sequence). The CDR3 is made up of 16 amino acids. Trimming stripped 4 bases from V and 0 bases from J, with 13 bases between.

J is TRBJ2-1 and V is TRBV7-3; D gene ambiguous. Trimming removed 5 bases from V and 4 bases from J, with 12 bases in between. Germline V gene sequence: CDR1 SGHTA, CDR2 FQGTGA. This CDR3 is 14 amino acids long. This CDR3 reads CASSPNSLYNEQFF. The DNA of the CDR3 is TGTGCCAGCAGCCCAAACTCATTATACAATGAGCAGTTCTTC.

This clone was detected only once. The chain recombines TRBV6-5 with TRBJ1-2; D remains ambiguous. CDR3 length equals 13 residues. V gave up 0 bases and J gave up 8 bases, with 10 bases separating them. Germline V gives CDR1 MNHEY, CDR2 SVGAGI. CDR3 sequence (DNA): TGTGCCAGCAGTTACTCCCGGCTTAGCGGCTACACCTTC. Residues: CASSYSRLSGYTF.

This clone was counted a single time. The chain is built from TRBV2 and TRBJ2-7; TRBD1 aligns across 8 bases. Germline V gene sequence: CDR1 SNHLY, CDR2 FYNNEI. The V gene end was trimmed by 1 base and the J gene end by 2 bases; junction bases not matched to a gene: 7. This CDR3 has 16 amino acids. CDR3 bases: TGTGCCAGCAGTGAAGTTGGGACAGGTCTTGCCTACGAGCAGTACTTC. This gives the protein CASSEVGTGLAYEQYF.

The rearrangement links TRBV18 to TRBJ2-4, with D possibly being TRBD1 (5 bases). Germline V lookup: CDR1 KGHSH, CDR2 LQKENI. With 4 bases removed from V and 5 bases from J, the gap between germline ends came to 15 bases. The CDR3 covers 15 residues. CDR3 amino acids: CASSLTDGQENIQYF. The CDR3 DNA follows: TGTGCCAGCTCACTGACGGATGGACAAGAAAACATTCAGTACTTC.